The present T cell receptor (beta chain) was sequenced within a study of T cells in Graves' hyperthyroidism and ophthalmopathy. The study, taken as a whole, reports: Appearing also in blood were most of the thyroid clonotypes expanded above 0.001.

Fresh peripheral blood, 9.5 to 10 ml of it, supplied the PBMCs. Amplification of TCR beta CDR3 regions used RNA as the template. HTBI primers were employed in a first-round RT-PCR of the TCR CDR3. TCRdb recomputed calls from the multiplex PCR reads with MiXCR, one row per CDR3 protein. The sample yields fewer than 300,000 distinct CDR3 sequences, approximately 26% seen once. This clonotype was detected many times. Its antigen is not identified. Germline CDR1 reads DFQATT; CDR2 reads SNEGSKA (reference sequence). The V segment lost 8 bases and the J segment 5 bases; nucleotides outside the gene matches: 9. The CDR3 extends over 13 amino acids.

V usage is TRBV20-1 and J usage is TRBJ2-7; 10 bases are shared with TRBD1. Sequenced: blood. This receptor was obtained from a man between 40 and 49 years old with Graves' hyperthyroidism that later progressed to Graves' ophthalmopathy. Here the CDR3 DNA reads TGCAGTCCAACCACGGGACAGGGGAACGAGCAGTACTTC. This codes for CSPTTGQGNEQYF.